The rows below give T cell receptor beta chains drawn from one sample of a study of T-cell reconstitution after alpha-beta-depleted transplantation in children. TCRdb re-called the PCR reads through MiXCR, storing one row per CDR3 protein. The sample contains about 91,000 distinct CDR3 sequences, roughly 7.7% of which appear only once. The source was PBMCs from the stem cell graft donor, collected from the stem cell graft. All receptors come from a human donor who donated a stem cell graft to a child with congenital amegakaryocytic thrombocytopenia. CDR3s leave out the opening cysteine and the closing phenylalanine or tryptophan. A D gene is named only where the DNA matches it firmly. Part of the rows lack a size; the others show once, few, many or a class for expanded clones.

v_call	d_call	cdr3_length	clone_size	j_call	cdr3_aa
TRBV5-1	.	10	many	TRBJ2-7	ASSLDVYEQY
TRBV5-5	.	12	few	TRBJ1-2	ASSLLDSDYGYT
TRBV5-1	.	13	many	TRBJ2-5	ASSNEQLLAGTQY
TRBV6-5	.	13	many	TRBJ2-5	ASSYSQGFQETQY
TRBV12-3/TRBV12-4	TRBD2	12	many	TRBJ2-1	ASSGTSGDNEQF
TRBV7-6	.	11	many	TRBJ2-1	ASSLDKLNEQF
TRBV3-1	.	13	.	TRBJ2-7	ASSQDSGTGWEQY
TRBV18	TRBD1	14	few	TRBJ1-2	ASSPSGRDRGLGYT
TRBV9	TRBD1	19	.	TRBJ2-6	ASSVVGVGTGRSAGANVLT
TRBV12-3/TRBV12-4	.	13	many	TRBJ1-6	ASSPTGNYNSPLH
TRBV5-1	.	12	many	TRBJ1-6	ASRFGDDNSPLH
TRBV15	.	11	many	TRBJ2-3	ATQERNTDTQY
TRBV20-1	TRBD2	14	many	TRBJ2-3	SARDTGELATDTQY
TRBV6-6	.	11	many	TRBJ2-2	ASSYQTTGELF
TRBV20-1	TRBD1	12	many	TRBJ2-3	SAINRQGVDTQY
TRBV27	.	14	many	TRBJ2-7	ASSPFPAAVRYEQY
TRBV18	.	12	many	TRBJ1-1	ASSPRGKNTEAF
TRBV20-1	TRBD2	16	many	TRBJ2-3	SARGASGGTPKSDTQY
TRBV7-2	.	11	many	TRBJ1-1	ASGRGVNTEAF
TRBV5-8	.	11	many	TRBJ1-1	ASSLGSNTEAF
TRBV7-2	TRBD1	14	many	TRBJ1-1	ASVNRGPYIGAEAF
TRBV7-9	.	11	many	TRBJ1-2	ASSLGAKGKNT
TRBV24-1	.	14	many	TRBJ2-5	ATSDLKDSKKETQY
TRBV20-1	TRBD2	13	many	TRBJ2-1	SAIGDLAEGNEQF
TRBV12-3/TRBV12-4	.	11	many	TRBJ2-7	ASSFGPSYEQY
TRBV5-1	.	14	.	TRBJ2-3	ASSLAWGRVEDTQY
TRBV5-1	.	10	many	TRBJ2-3	ASSLDLDTQY
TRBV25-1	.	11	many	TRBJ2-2	ASRGHGTGELF
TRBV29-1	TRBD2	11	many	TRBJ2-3	SVERGGRSTQY
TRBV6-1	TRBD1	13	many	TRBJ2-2	ASSRTGADTGELF
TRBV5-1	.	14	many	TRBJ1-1	ASSFRPPVMNTEAF
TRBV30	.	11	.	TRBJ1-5	AWSRQGGQPQH